This T cell receptor beta chain was captured in a study of T cell responses to AZD1222 COVID-19 vaccine. The CDR3 is made up of 14 amino acids. The V end was cut by 3 bases, the J end by 3 bases, with 13 bases between. The germline V gene encodes CDR1 SGHRS and CDR2 YFSETQ. Regarding this clone: Antigen: not known. The same CDR3 is also encoded by other DNA sequences in this sample.

Study observations and caveats: Nearly half of unique spike-specific TCRs reportedly avoided B.1.351 and B.1.1.7 mutated regions. Among the donors, most were white British and more were female, and clonal diversity was possibly underestimated. Repertoire sampling was restricted to post-peak T cell response timepoints.

Data came from immunoSEQ multiplex PCR; TCRdb stores just in-frame clones and leaves some out. The sample contains around 190,000 clones, approximately 94% of which appear only once. The receptor was isolated from an adult who received the AZD1222 COVID-19 vaccine. The sample consisted of peripheral blood, taken 28 days after the second AZD1222 dose. The J gene is TRBJ2-7, the V gene TRBV5-1; possibly TRBD2 for D (6 bases). DNA of the CDR3: TGCGCCAGCAGCTCCGGGACTGGCAGCTACGAGCAGTACTTC. Protein: CASSSGTGSYEQYF.